This passage covers 18 T cell receptor beta chains from one sample sequenced in a study of blood T cell repertoires in COVID-19. The table came from immunoSEQ multiplex PCR; TCRdb's copy has only in-frame clones and leaves some out. The sample records some 140,000 clones, approximately 80% being singletons. The sample comprised peripheral blood. The receptors derive from a man aged 60 to 75 who had recovered from COVID-19.

Here the CDR3 reads CASAKRPGLAGYNEQFF. CDR3 coding DNA: TGTGCTAGTGCAAAACGTCCGGGACTAGCGGGGTACAATGAGCAGTTCTTC. This chain joins TRBV12-5 and TRBJ2-1, with 13 bases lining up with TRBD2. CDR3 size: 17 residues. Per germline, CDR1 LGHNT and CDR2 FRNRAP. The junction had 10 bases not matched to a gene; V was cut back by 7 bases and J by 4 bases.

The rearrangement joins TRBV15 to TRBJ2-3, with 7 nucleotides matching TRBD1. CDR1 LNHNV and CDR2 YYDKDF come from the germline V gene (reference sequence). The CDR3 contains 16 residues. J was trimmed by 1 base and V by 4 bases; bases with no gene match: 8. In DNA form, the CDR3 reads TGTGCCACCAGCACTAGGGGGCTGGCTGGCACAGATACGCAGTATTTT. It yields the protein CATSTRGLAGTDTQYF.

This clone was counted a single time. The chain recombines TRBV7-2 with TRBJ2-3; 10 bases fit TRBD1. The CDR3 is made up of 16 amino acids. In germline, CDR1 is SGHTA, CDR2 FQGNSA. The junction had 8 bases not matched to a gene; V was cut back by 4 bases and J by 4 bases. CDR3 sequence (DNA): TGTGCCAGCAGCTCGGGCGACAGGGGGCTGGCAGATACGCAGTATTTT. Translated: CASSSGDRGLADTQYF.

The V call is TRBV7-2, the J call TRBJ2-1, with a tentative D call TRBD1 (6 bases). Trimming left V 5 bases short and J 5 bases short, with 10 bases between. The CDR3 is made up of 13 amino acids. Germline-derived CDR1 and CDR2 are SGHTA and FQGNSA. The CDR3 nucleotides are TGTGCCAGCAGCGCAGGACAGAACAATGAGCAGTTCTTC. This encodes CASSAGQNNEQFF.

The V call is TRBV5-6, the J call TRBJ2-2; D may be TRBD2 (5 bases). V lost 4 bases to trimming and J lost 5 bases, with 18 bases between them. The CDR3 totals 16 residues. From germline, CDR1 is SGHDT and CDR2 YYEEEE. This CDR3 reads CASSDWSGRGTGELFF. As DNA, the CDR3 is TGTGCCAGCAGCGACTGGTCGGGCCGAGGGACCGGGGAGCTGTTTTTT.

J is TRBJ2-1 and V is TRBV7-2; 11 bases align to TRBD2. Losses at the gene ends were 6 bases for V and 12 bases for J; bases not matched to a gene: 10. Germline V CDR1 and CDR2: SGHTA, FQGNSA. CDR3 length: 14 residues. The CDR3 DNA follows: TGTGCCAGCAGACAAGGACTAGCGGGCGAGGGGCAGTTCTTC. This translates into CASRQGLAGEGQFF.

The J gene is TRBJ2-2, the V gene TRBV19, with unresolved D. Trimming shortened V by 7 bases and J by 1 base, and 4 bases separated the two germline ends. The V gene's germline CDR1 is LNHDA and CDR2 SQIVND (reference sequence). This CDR3 comprises 12 residues. Written as DNA, the CDR3 is TGTGCCAGTACCCTGAACACCGGGGAGCTGTTTTTT. Amino acids: CASTLNTGELFF.

The rearrangement uses TRBV28 and TRBJ2-3, with D hard to call. Trimming shortened V by 6 bases and J by 4 bases, and 17 bases separated the two germline ends. The CDR3 consists of 15 residues. Looked up from germline, CDR1 is MDHEN and CDR2 is SYDVKM. The CDR3 here is CASSPGMGDADTQYF. The CDR3 DNA is TGTGCCAGCAGCCCCGGTATGGGCGACGCAGATACGCAGTATTTT.

The chain employs TRBV11-2 and TRBJ2-5; possible D gene TRBD1, 6 bases. The CDR3 covers 15 residues. CDR1 and CDR2 from the germline V gene are SGHAT and FQNNGV. The V end was cut by 1 base, the J end by 5 bases, with 14 bases between. This CDR3 is CASSLVAGAGETQYF. The CDR3 coding sequence is TGTGCCAGCAGCTTAGTCGCAGGGGCCGGGGAGACCCAGTACTTC.

The rearrangement joins TRBV6-2 or TRBV6-3 to TRBJ2-5; D might be TRBD2 (5 bases). From germline, CDR1 is MNHEY and CDR2 SVGEGT. The CDR3 has 12 residues. V lost 2 bases, J lost 5 bases, and 6 bases lay in between. The CDR3: CASSYEGETQYF. The CDR3 nucleotides read TGTGCCAGCAGTTACGAGGGTGAGACCCAGTACTTC.

The chain combines TRBV9 with TRBJ2-7, with a weak D call TRBD1 (5 bases). The CDR3 consists of 15 residues. The germline V and J ends were trimmed by 0 bases and 0 bases, with 10 bases remaining between them. CDR1 SGDLS and CDR2 YYNGEE come from the germline V gene. CDR3 bases: TGTGCCAGCAGCGTAGATTGGGGCGGCTCCTACGAGCAGTACTTC. Amino acids: CASSVDWGGSYEQYF.

This clone has only one observation. V is TRBV9 and J is TRBJ2-3; D unresolved. V lost 1 base, J lost 0 bases, and 3 bases lay in between. The CDR3 covers 13 residues. Germline lookup yields CDR1 SGDLS and CDR2 YYNGEE. The CDR3, as DNA: TGTGCCAGCAGCGTAACAAGCACAGATACGCAGTATTTT. It translates to CASSVTSTDTQYF.

The chain links TRBV7-2 to TRBJ1-2; D gene ambiguous. Germline-derived CDR1 and CDR2 are SGHTA and FQGNSA. CDR3 length: 14 amino acids. The V gene lost 5 bases and the J gene lost 8 bases, with 18 bases spanning the gap. This chain's CDR3 is CASSQDAGVVGYTF. In nucleotides, the CDR3 is TGTGCCAGCAGCCAGGACGCGGGAGTGGTGGGCTACACCTTC. Based on the CDR3 plus reference TRBV7-2 and TRBJ1-2, the full variable domain is GAGVSQSPSNKVTEKGKDVELRCDPISGHTALYWYRQSLGQGLEFLIYFQGNSAPDKSGLPSDRFSAERTGGSVSTLTIQRTQQEDSAVYLCASSQDAGVVGYTFGSGTRLTVV.

This clone was picked up many times. The rearrangement links TRBV10-1 to TRBJ1-6; D perhaps matches TRBD1 (6 bases). Germline lookup yields CDR1 WNHNN and CDR2 SYGVQD (reference sequence). This CDR3 has 15 amino acids. Trimming took 0 bases from V and 4 from J, leaving 7 bases between them. The DNA for the CDR3 is TGCGCCAGCAGTGAGTCGACAGGTTATAATTCACCCCTCCACTTT. Amino acid sequence: CASSESTGYNSPLHF.

This chain links TRBV4-2 with TRBJ2-1, with a tentative D call TRBD2 (6 bases). This CDR3 spans 17 amino acids. V lost 0 bases and J 6 bases, leaving 18 bases between the germline ends. Germline V CDR1 and CDR2: LGHNA, YNFKEQ. CDR3 sequence reads: CASSQDLVGRGGNEQFF. DNA for the CDR3: TGTGCCAGCAGCCAAGATTTAGTTGGGCGGGGAGGCAATGAGCAGTTCTTC.

This chain connects TRBV6-5 to TRBJ1-2; 7 nucleotides agree with TRBD1. Germline loops: CDR1 MNHEY, CDR2 SVGAGI. V shed 7 bases and J 6 bases; nucleotides not matched to a gene: 5. This CDR3 region has 12 residues. The CDR3 nucleotides are TGTGCCAGCAAAAGACAGGGCAATGGCTACACCTTC. It encodes CASKRQGNGYTF.

This clone was seen only once. This chain joins TRBV7-9 and TRBJ2-3, with D tentatively TRBD1 (6 bases). V was pared by 3 bases and J by 1 base, with 8 bases between. The CDR3 sequence is 14 residues long. CDR1 SEHNR and CDR2 FQNEAQ come from the germline V gene (reference sequence). CDR3 region: CASSFSGGTDTQYF. In DNA, the CDR3 is TGTGCCAGCAGCTTTTCAGGGGGCACAGATACGCAGTATTTT.

This clone showed up just a few times. V usage is TRBV7-9 and J usage is TRBJ1-5, with 8 bases matching TRBD1. The J segment lost 7 bases and the V segment lost 4 bases, leaving 6 bases of the junction unmatched. The CDR3 contains 14 residues. Looked up from germline, CDR1 is SEHNR and CDR2 is FQNEAQ (reference sequence). DNA of the CDR3: TGTGCCAGCAGCTCGTTGACAGGGGACCAGCCCCAGCATTTT. Residues: CASSSLTGDQPQHF.